This TCR beta chain was recorded in a study of shared clonotypes between healthy human individuals. On the study more broadly: Samples came from a couple of female and a few male donors aged 18 to 49.

Assay used: immunoSEQ multiplex PCR; TCRdb lists only in-frame clones, some missing. The sample shows about 96,000 clones, 40% to 55% of them seen only once. This clone came up once. The sequenced sample consisted of PBMCs. The clonotype comes from a woman in her 40s in good health. Some clones in this sample may be carry-over from other donors' samples.

CDR3 residues: CASSLDGPQYF. The CDR3 coding sequence is TGTGCCAGCAGCCTGGACGGGCCCCAGTACTTC. The chain links TRBV4-2 to TRBJ2-5; D remains ambiguous. The V and J ends lost 4 bases and 9 bases respectively, with 9 bases between them. The CDR3 consists of 11 residues. Germline assignment: CDR1 LGHNA and CDR2 YNFKEQ.